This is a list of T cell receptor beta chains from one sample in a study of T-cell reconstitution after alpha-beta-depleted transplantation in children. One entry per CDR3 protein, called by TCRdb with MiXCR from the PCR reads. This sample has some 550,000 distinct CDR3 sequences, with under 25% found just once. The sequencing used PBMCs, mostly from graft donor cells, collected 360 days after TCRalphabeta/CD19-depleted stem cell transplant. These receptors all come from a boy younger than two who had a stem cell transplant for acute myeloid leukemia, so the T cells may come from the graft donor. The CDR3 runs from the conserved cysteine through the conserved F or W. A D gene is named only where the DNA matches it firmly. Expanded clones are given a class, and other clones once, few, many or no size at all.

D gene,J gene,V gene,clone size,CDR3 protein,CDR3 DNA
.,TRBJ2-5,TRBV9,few,CASSVDPDTGSQYF,TGTGCCAGCAGCGTAGACCCGGACACGGGGTCCCAGTACTTC
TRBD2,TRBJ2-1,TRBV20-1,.,CSAEPPGLAHNEQFF,TGCAGTGCTGAACCCCCGGGACTAGCCCACAATGAGCAGTTCTTC
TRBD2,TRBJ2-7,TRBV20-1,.,CSASPTPRGAYEQYF,TGCAGTGCTAGCCCGACCCCCCGGGGGGCCTACGAGCAGTACTTC
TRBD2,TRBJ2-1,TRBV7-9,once,CASSLTRLAGVNEQFF,TGTGCCAGCAGCTTAACGCGACTAGCGGGGGTCAATGAGCAGTTCTTC
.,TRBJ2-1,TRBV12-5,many,CASGFPQWPGYNEQFF,TGTGCTAGTGGTTTCCCCCAGTGGCCGGGATACAATGAGCAGTTCTTC
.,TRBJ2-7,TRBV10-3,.,CAISEAGSLEQYF,TGTGCCATCAGTGAGGCTGGTTCTCTCGAGCAGTACTTC
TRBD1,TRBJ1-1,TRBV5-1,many,CASSWGQGSTEAFF,TGCGCCAGCAGCTGGGGACAGGGAAGCACTGAAGCTTTCTTT
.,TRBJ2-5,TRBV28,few,CASSYDSDLWGKTQYF,TGTGCCAGCAGTTACGACTCGGACCTATGGGGAAAGACCCAGTACTTC
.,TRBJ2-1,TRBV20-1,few,CSARGYQGYEQFF,TGCAGTGCTAGAGGTTACCAGGGCTATGAGCAGTTCTTC
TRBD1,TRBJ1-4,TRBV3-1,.,CAICPGTGGAPRREKLFF,TGTGCCATCTGTCCCGGGACAGGGGGCGCCCCGAGGAGGGAAAAACTGTTTTTT
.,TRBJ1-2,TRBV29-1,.,CSVEGGQRNYGYTF,TGCAGCGTTGAAGGGGGGCAGCGGAACTATGGCTACACCTTC
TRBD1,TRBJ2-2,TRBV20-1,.,CSARWTGGASATGELFF,TGCAGTGCTAGATGGACAGGGGGCGCATCGGCCACCGGGGAGCTGTTTTTT
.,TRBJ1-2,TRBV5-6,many,CASSLTGRTYGYTF,TGTGCCAGCAGCCTCACGGGACGGACCTATGGCTACACCTTC
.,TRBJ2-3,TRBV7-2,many,CASSSWDSTLSTDTQYF,TGTGCCAGCAGCTCCTGGGACTCAACGCTAAGCACAGATACGCAGTATTTT
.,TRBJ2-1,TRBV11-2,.,CASSLDGPLSYNEQFF,TGTGCCAGCAGCTTGGACGGACCACTATCCTACAATGAGCAGTTCTTC
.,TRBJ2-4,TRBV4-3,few,CASSQVSRGLAKNIQYF,TGCGCCAGCAGCCAAGTTTCCAGGGGACTAGCCAAAAACATTCAGTACTTC
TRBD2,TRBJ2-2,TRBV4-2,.,CASSRGLAVNTGELFF,TGTGCCAGCAGCCGTGGACTAGCGGTAAACACCGGGGAGCTGTTTTTT
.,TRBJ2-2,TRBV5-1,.,CASSLGSANTGELFF,TGCGCCAGCAGCTTGGGGTCAGCGAACACCGGGGAGCTGTTTTTT
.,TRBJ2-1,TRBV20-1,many,CSASDSAGSRSYNEQFF,TGCAGTGCTAGCGATAGCGCCGGATCGAGGAGCTACAATGAGCAGTTCTTC
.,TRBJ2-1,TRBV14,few,CASSPGAHSYNEQFF,TGTGCCAGCAGCCCGGGGGCCCACTCCTACAATGAGCAGTTCTTC
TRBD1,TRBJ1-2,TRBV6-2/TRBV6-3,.,CASSYPRTGSLYFYGYTF,TGTGCCAGCAGTTACCCCCGGACAGGGTCCCTATACTTCTATGGCTACACCTTC
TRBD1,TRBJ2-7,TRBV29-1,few,CSVGQQGPYEQYF,TGCAGCGTTGGGCAACAGGGGCCCTACGAGCAGTACTTC
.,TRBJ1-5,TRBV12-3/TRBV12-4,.,CASSLQGGSQPQHF,TGTGCCAGCAGTCTACAGGGAGGTTCGCAGCCCCAGCATTTT
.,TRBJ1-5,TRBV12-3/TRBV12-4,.,CASSSVGRAGRQPQHF,TGTGCCAGCAGTTCAGTGGGCAGGGCGGGTAGGCAGCCCCAGCATTTT
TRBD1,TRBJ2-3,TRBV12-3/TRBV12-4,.,CASSSGTEGITQYF,TGTGCCAGCAGCTCCGGGACAGAGGGGATTACGCAGTATTTT
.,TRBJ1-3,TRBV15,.,CATSTDGAGNTIYF,TGTGCCACCAGCACGGACGGTGCTGGAAACACCATATATTTT
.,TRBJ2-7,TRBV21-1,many,CASRTIRVYEQYF,TGTGCCAGCAGAACGATCAGGGTCTACGAGCAGTACTTC
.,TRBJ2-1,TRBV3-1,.,CASSRGTGWFYNEQFF,TGTGCCAGCAGCCGCGGAACAGGGTGGTTCTACAATGAGCAGTTCTTC
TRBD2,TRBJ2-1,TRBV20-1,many,CSARLAGVPYNEQFF,TGCAGTGCTCGTTTAGCGGGGGTCCCCTACAATGAGCAGTTCTTC
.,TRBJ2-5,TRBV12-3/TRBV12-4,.,CASSSRDFKETQYF,TGTGCCAGCAGTTCCCGGGATTTCAAAGAGACCCAGTACTTC
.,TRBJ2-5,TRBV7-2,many,CASSSRPGLQETQYF,TGTGCCAGCAGCTCCAGACCGGGACTCCAAGAGACCCAGTACTTC
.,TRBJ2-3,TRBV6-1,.,CASTSTTSTDTQYF,TGTGCCAGCACCTCCACCACTAGCACAGATACGCAGTATTTT
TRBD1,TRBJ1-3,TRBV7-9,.,CASSFGTAHGNTIYF,TGTGCCAGCAGCTTCGGGACAGCACATGGAAACACCATATATTTT
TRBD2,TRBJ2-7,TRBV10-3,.,CAISPGLEEQYF,TGTGCCATCAGTCCGGGACTAGAGGAGCAGTACTTC
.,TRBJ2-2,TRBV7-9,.,CASSPARPGELFF,TGTGCCAGCAGCCCAGCACGGCCCGGGGAGCTGTTTTTT
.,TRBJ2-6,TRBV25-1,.,CASSDGIGISGANVLTF,TGTGCCAGCAGTGATGGTATAGGCATCTCTGGGGCCAACGTCCTGACTTTC